A selection of T cell receptor beta chains follows, all from one sample in a study of technical replicates of blood from several donors. TCRdb's copy holds only in-frame clones and misses some; the assay was immunoSEQ multiplex PCR. The sample includes about 66,000 clones, about 90% of them seen just once. Sequenced input: T cells isolated from PBMCs. The source is a human donor in good health. CDR3s include the opening cysteine and the closing phenylalanine or tryptophan. A D gene is named only where the DNA matches it firmly. A clone size is listed for some rows: how often the clone was seen (once, few, many), or a class if it is expanded.

J gene,CDR3 length,clone size,V gene,D gene,CDR3 DNA,CDR3 protein
TRBJ1-2,15,NA,TRBV28,TRBD1,TGTGCCAGCAGTTTAACCCCAGGGGGCGGTGATGGCTACACCTTC,CASSLTPGGGDGYTF
TRBJ2-7,16,NA,TRBV7-8,NA,TGTGCCAGCAGCTTAGGTACTAGGTTAAGCTCCTACGAGCAGTACTTC,CASSLGTRLSSYEQYF
TRBJ2-1,16,NA,TRBV10-1,TRBD2,TGCGCCAGCAGTGAGTTGACTAGCGGGAGTTACAATGAGCAGTTCTTC,CASSELTSGSYNEQFF
TRBJ2-2,14,NA,TRBV30,NA,TGTGCCTGGGGAGTATTGCGGGAAACCGGGGAGCTGTTTTTT,CAWGVLRETGELFF
TRBJ1-4,13,NA,TRBV25-1,TRBD1,TGTGCCAGCACGGGACAGGGGACTGAAAAACTGTTTTTT,CASTGQGTEKLFF
TRBJ2-1,15,NA,TRBV10-3,TRBD2,TGTGCCATCACAAGTCTAGCGGGATCTCAGGGTGAGCAGTTCTTC,CAITSLAGSQGEQFF
TRBJ2-2,13,NA,TRBV7-6,NA,TGTGCCAGCACCCAATCTAGCGCCGGGGAGCTGTTTTTT,CASTQSSAGELFF
TRBJ2-7,14,once,TRBV5-1,TRBD1,TGCGCCAGCAGCTTCGGGACAGGGGGCAACGAGCAGTACTTC,CASSFGTGGNEQYF
TRBJ2-7,14,NA,TRBV7-2,NA,TGTGCCAGCAGCGTCGTTGGGCGGGGCCGCGAGCAGTACTTC,CASSVVGRGREQYF
TRBJ2-7,15,NA,TRBV28,TRBD1,TGTGCCAGCAATCTACCAGGGGGTCCCTCCTACGAGCAGTACTTC,CASNLPGGPSYEQYF
TRBJ2-7,12,NA,TRBV7-2,NA,TGTGCCAGCAGCGTGAGCTCCTACGAGCAGTACTTC,CASSVSSYEQYF
TRBJ2-5,14,NA,TRBV9,NA,TGTGCCAGCAGTGTCCTAGATTACCAAGAGACCCAGTACTTC,CASSVLDYQETQYF
TRBJ1-1,14,NA,TRBV7-2,NA,TGTGCCAGCACCCCCATGGGTCCAGGAACTGAAGCTTTCTTT,CASTPMGPGTEAFF
TRBJ2-2,13,NA,TRBV5-1,NA,TGCGCCAGCAGCCTTAGAGTCGCCGGGGAGCTGTTTTTT,CASSLRVAGELFF
TRBJ2-7,14,NA,TRBV15,TRBD1,TGTGCCACCAGCAGGGACAGGGTCTCCTACGAGCAGTACTTC,CATSRDRVSYEQYF
TRBJ2-5,17,NA,TRBV9,TRBD2,TGTGCCAGCAGCGTAGAAGAGCGTGGTCTAGCGGGGGAGACCCAGTACTTC,CASSVEERGLAGETQYF
TRBJ1-5,13,NA,TRBV19,NA,TGTGCCAGTAGCCTAAGGACTAATCAGCCCCAGCATTTT,CASSLRTNQPQHF
TRBJ1-2,16,NA,TRBV11-2,TRBD1,TGTGCCAGCACCTTCCTCCGGGGACAGAAAAACTATGGCTACACCTTC,CASTFLRGQKNYGYTF
TRBJ2-1,13,NA,TRBV2,NA,TGTGCCAGCAGTGTCTTTAGCGGCAATGAGCAGTTCTTC,CASSVFSGNEQFF
TRBJ2-2,14,NA,TRBV4-3,NA,TGCGCCAGCGGAAGGGGGTCTTCGACCGGGGAGCTGTTTTTT,CASGRGSSTGELFF
TRBJ2-1,17,NA,TRBV27,NA,TGTGCCAGCAGTTCCCCGGACTTTCTCAGCTCCTACAATGAGCAGTTCTTC,CASSSPDFLSSYNEQFF
TRBJ2-7,15,NA,TRBV19,TRBD1,TGTGCCAGTAGTATTATCTGGACAGGTGGCTACGAGCAGTACTTC,CASSIIWTGGYEQYF
TRBJ1-1,14,NA,TRBV5-1,NA,TGCGCCAGCAGTAGTATGTCCATGAACACTGAAGCTTTCTTT,CASSSMSMNTEAFF
TRBJ2-7,14,NA,TRBV30,TRBD2,TGTGCCTGGAGTGATGGCGGGAGTACGTACGAGCAGTACTTC,CAWSDGGSTYEQYF
TRBJ2-3,16,NA,TRBV9,TRBD2,TGTGCCAGCAGCATGGGACTAGCGGGACCCGTGGATACGCAGTATTTT,CASSMGLAGPVDTQYF
TRBJ2-3,13,NA,TRBV25-1,NA,TGTGCCAGCAGTGAATTTGGCCAGGATACGCAGTATTTT,CASSEFGQDTQYF
TRBJ2-3,15,NA,TRBV4-1,NA,TGCGCCAGCAGCCGGACAGTTTCCCCCACAGATACGCAGTATTTT,CASSRTVSPTDTQYF
TRBJ2-7,16,NA,TRBV7-9,TRBD2,TGTGCCAGCAGCTTAGGGATGGGACTAGCGCATTACGAGCAGTACTTC,CASSLGMGLAHYEQYF
TRBJ2-3,17,NA,TRBV7-6,TRBD2,TGTGCCAGCAGCTTAGGGACTAGCGGGAGGGCCAGAGATACGCAGTATTTT,CASSLGTSGRARDTQYF
TRBJ2-5,14,NA,TRBV18,NA,TGTGCCAGCTCACCACCGTATAGTTTGGAGACCCAGTACTTC,CASSPPYSLETQYF
TRBJ2-7,14,NA,TRBV7-3,NA,TGTGCCAGCAGCTTAACTCGGGCGTCCGGGACACCGTACTTC,CASSLTRASGTPYF
TRBJ2-1,15,NA,TRBV5-4,TRBD2,TGTGCCAGCATCCCTCTAGCGGGAGTAAGCAATGAGCAGTTCTTC,CASIPLAGVSNEQFF
TRBJ2-7,14,NA,TRBV19,TRBD2,TGTGCCAGTGGGACTAGCGGGAGTTTTCACGAGCAGTACTTC,CASGTSGSFHEQYF
TRBJ2-7,15,once,TRBV29-1,TRBD1,TGCAGCGTCCGGACCCCCGGGACAGGTCGCCACGAGCAGTACTTC,CSVRTPGTGRHEQYF
TRBJ1-2,12,NA,TRBV28,NA,TGTGCCAGCAGCTTCGACACTTATGGCTACACCTTC,CASSFDTYGYTF
TRBJ2-7,15,once,TRBV11-1,TRBD1,TGTGCCAGCAGCTTAGCCGGGACAGGTCTAGAAGAGCAGTACTTC,CASSLAGTGLEEQYF
TRBJ2-1,17,NA,TRBV11-3,TRBD2,TGTGCCAGCAGCTTATTCCCTAGCGGGAGTTCCTACAATGAGCAGTTCTTC,CASSLFPSGSSYNEQFF
TRBJ1-4,15,NA,TRBV30,NA,TGTGCCTGGAGTGCTCCGGGGGGACCTAATGAAAAACTGTTTTTT,CAWSAPGGPNEKLFF
TRBJ2-3,16,NA,TRBV4-1,NA,TGCGCCAGCAGCCAAGCTCAGCGGTCAAACACAGATACGCAGTATTTT,CASSQAQRSNTDTQYF
TRBJ2-1,12,few,TRBV19,NA,TGTGCCAGTAGTATGGTGGCCCATGAGCAGTTCTTC,CASSMVAHEQFF
TRBJ2-3,11,NA,TRBV5-6,TRBD2,TGTGCCAGCAGCGCGGCGTTGGGGACTAGCTTT,CASSAALGTSF
TRBJ2-2,15,NA,TRBV6-5,TRBD2,TGTGCCAGCAGCCTAGCGGGAGGGCTCACCGGGGAGCTGTTTTTT,CASSLAGGLTGELFF
TRBJ2-1,16,NA,TRBV9,NA,TGTGCCAGCAGCCCTTCAAGCGGGCCCCTTTGGGATGAGCAGTTCTTC,CASSPSSGPLWDEQFF
TRBJ1-2,15,NA,TRBV6-6,TRBD1,TGTGCCAGCAGTCGCTACCTACAGGGGATCGATGGCTACACCTTC,CASSRYLQGIDGYTF
TRBJ2-7,16,NA,TRBV15,NA,TGTGCCACCAGCGTAGAGGGTGTAGGTATTACCCACGAGCAGTACTTC,CATSVEGVGITHEQYF
TRBJ1-4,14,NA,TRBV7-9,NA,TGTGCCAGCAGCTTAGGTGCACAGTTCGAAAAACTGTTTTTT,CASSLGAQFEKLFF
TRBJ2-4,13,NA,TRBV2,NA,TGTGCCAGCAGTGTACAGGGTAAAAACATTCAGTACTTC,CASSVQGKNIQYF
TRBJ2-7,14,NA,TRBV4-2,NA,TGTGCCAGCAGCCAACCCGGGTCCAACTACGAGCAGTACTTC,CASSQPGSNYEQYF
TRBJ1-3,14,once,TRBV11-3,NA,TGTGCCAGCAGCTTAGGAGTCGATAGAAACACCATATATTTT,CASSLGVDRNTIYF
TRBJ2-3,13,NA,TRBV28,NA,TGTGCCAGCAGTCTCGGACAGACAGATACGCAGTATTTT,CASSLGQTDTQYF
TRBJ2-1,16,once,TRBV21-1,NA,TGTGCCAGCAGCAAAGTCGGCGGGAGGGCCCTGGGTGAGCAGTTCTTC,CASSKVGGRALGEQFF
TRBJ1-1,12,NA,TRBV7-9,NA,TGTGCCAGCACCTACGCTAGAACTGAAGCTTTCTTT,CASTYARTEAFF
TRBJ1-1,12,once,TRBV28,NA,TGTGCCAGCAGTTTCCAGGCCCTCAAGGCTTTCTTT,CASSFQALKAFF